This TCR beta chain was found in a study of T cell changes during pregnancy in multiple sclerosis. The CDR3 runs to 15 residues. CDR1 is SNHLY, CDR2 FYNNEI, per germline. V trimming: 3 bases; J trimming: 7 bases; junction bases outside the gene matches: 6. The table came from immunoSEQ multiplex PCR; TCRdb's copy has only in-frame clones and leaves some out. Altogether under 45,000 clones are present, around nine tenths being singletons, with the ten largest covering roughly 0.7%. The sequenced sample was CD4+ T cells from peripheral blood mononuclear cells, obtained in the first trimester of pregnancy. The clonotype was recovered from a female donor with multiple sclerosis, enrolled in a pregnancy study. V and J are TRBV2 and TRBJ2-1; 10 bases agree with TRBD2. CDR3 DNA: TGTGCCAGCAGTGAGGGGACTAGCGAGGAAAATGAGCAGTTCTTC. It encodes CASSEGTSEENEQFF.